These 2 T cell receptor beta chains were sequenced from one sample in a study of cytomegalovirus exposure and HLA in healthy donors. Clones were read by immunoSEQ multiplex PCR, and TCRdb kept only the in-frame ones, dropping some. Among approximately 280,000 clones listed, 80% to 90% were seen once. Sequenced sample: PBMCs. The receptors shown here come from a young woman in good health and CMV-seronegative.

The chain recombines TRBV27 with TRBJ1-1; TRBD1 aligns across 8 bases. The length of the CDR3 is 14 residues. Trimming took 4 bases from V and 4 from J; bases not matched to a gene: 5. Germline V gives CDR1 MNHEY, CDR2 SMNVEV (reference sequence). This chain's CDR3 is CASSSQTGVTEAFF. CDR3 sequence (DNA): TGTGCCAGCAGTTCGCAGACAGGGGTCACTGAAGCTTTCTTT.

This chain uses TRBV5-1 with TRBJ1-1, with 12 bases fitting TRBD1. CDR3 length: 18 amino acids. V dropped 4 bases and J dropped 4; count of bases not matched to a gene: 14. Germline V gene sequence: CDR1 SGHRS, CDR2 YFSETQ. The DNA of the CDR3 is TGCGCCAGCAGCCGGACACCGGGACAGGGGGCTTGGGGCACTGAAGCTTTCTTT. Translating it yields CASSRTPGQGAWGTEAFF.